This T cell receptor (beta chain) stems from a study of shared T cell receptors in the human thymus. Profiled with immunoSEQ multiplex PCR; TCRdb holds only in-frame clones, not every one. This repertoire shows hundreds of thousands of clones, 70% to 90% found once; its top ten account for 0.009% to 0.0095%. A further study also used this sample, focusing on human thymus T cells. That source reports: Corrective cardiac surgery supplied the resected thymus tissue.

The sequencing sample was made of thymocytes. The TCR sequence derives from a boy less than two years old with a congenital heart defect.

The CDR3 bases are TGTGCCAGCAGCTTAGGTCTAGCGGGGCTATTCACCGGGGAGCTGTTTTTT. Translating it yields CASSLGLAGLFTGELFF. This sequence joins TRBV7-8 and TRBJ2-2, with 9 bases matching TRBD2. This CDR3 comprises 17 residues. Trimming took 1 base from V and 4 from J; bases not matched to a gene: 7. Germline loops: CDR1 SGHVS, CDR2 FQNEAQ.